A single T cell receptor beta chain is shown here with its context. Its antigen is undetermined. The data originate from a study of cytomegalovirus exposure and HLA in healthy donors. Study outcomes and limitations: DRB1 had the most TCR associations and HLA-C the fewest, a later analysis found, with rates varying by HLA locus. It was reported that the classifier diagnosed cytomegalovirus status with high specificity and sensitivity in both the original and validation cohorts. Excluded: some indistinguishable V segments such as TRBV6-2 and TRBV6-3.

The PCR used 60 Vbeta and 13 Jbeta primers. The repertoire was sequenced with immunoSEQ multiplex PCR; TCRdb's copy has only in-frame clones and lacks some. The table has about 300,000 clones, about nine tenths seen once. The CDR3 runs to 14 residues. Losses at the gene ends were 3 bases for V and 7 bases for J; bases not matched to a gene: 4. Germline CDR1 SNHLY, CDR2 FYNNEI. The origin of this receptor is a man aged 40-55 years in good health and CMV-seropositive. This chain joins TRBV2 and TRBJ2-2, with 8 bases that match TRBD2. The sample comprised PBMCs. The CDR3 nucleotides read TGTGCCAGCAGTGACGGCGGGGGGCTCGGGGAGCTGTTTTTT. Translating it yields CASSDGGGLGELFF.